These T cell receptor beta chains were read from a single sample in a study of CD8 T cells in ankylosing spondylitis. TCRdb re-derived calls from the 5' RACE reads in MiXCR, one entry per CDR3 protein. There are about 150,000 distinct CDR3 sequences in the sample; approximately 44% occur only once, and roughly 15% lies in the top ten. What was sequenced was synovial fluid, either unsorted or a sorted T cell fraction (not recorded which). The receptors shown here come from a male donor with ankylosing spondylitis. CDR3s include the opening cysteine and the closing phenylalanine or tryptophan. A D gene is named only where the DNA matches it firmly. Some rows have no size entry. The others give once, few or many, or a class for an expanded clone.

j_gene | v_gene | d_gene | abundance | CDR3nt | CDR3aa
TRBJ2-6 | TRBV12-3/TRBV12-4 | NA | NA | TGTGCCAGCACGCAGGGATCTGGGGCCAACGTCCTGACTTTC | CASTQGSGANVLTF
TRBJ2-2 | TRBV6-1 | NA | few | TGTGCCAGCAGCCCTACACCTAGCCCGAACACCGGGGAGCTGTTTTTT | CASSPTPSPNTGELFF
TRBJ1-6 | TRBV20-1 | NA | many | TGCAGTGCTAGCGGGAGCGAAGGTTCACCCCTCCACTTT | CSASGSEGSPLHF
TRBJ2-5 | TRBV27 | TRBD2 | few | TGTGCCAGCAGCTTCCGGGAGGAAGGGGAGACCCAGTACTTC | CASSFREEGETQYF
TRBJ2-1 | TRBV20-1 | NA | NA | TGCAGTGCTAGATGGAGGGACGGGGCCAGGGAGCAGTTCTTC | CSARWRDGAREQFF
TRBJ1-2 | TRBV7-9 | TRBD1 | once | TGTGCCAGCAGCTTAGGGGCCTGGGACAGCTCGAATGGCTACACCTTC | CASSLGAWDSSNGYTF
TRBJ2-1 | TRBV10-3 | NA | NA | TGTGCCACCGCGTTTGATAGCTACAATGAGCAGTTCTTC | CATAFDSYNEQFF
TRBJ2-1 | TRBV19 | TRBD2 | few | TGTGCCAGTAGGAGCGGGAGTAGCTCCTACAATGAGCAGTTCTTC | CASRSGSSSYNEQFF
TRBJ1-4 | TRBV20-1 | NA | NA | TGCAGTGCTAGAGATATCAGCTCAACTAATGAAAAACTGTTTTTT | CSARDISSTNEKLFF
TRBJ1-4 | TRBV4-3 | NA | NA | TGCGCCAGCAGCCTTTGGATCAGGGGAACTAATGAAAAACTGTTTTTT | CASSLWIRGTNEKLFF
TRBJ2-7 | TRBV12-3/TRBV12-4 | NA | NA | TGTGCCAGCAGTGTTGACGGACGGGGCCACTACGAGCAGTACTTC | CASSVDGRGHYEQYF
TRBJ1-1 | TRBV4-2 | NA | few | TGTGCCAGCAGCCAAGATTTGTTGACACTCGCCACTGAAGCTTTCTTT | CASSQDLLTLATEAFF
TRBJ2-6 | TRBV9 | NA | few | TGTGCCAGCAGCGTAGCTAGGCAGCAAGGCGGGGCCAACGTCCTGACTTTC | CASSVARQQGGANVLTF
TRBJ2-5 | TRBV2 | NA | NA | TGTGCCAGCACCTTCCTAGTAACGGTCCAAGAGACCCAGTACTTC | CASTFLVTVQETQYF
TRBJ2-1 | TRBV7-2 | TRBD2 | few | TGTGCCAGCAGCCCGACTAGCGGGGTTGGGTTCTTC | CASSPTSGVGFF
TRBJ1-2 | TRBV3-1 | NA | NA | TGTGCCAGCAGCCAAGATCGGGGCAGAGTAGCTATATACTATGGCTACACCTTC | CASSQDRGRVAIYYGYTF
TRBJ2-5 | TRBV4-3 | NA | NA | TGCGCCAGCAGCCGTACATGGATGGAGACCCAGTACTTC | CASSRTWMETQYF
TRBJ2-3 | TRBV3-1 | NA | NA | TGTGCCAGCAGCCAAGATCCACCGGACAGCCACTACACAGATACGCAGTATTTT | CASSQDPPDSHYTDTQYF
TRBJ2-1 | TRBV4-1 | TRBD1 | NA | TGCGCCAGCAGCCAATGGGGACAGGGGGCTGGGTCAGGGCAGTTCTTC | CASSQWGQGAGSGQFF
TRBJ1-2 | TRBV27 | NA | NA | TGTGCCAGCAGTCCACCCCTCGGGGCGAACCTAGAATATGGCTACACCTTC | CASSPPLGANLEYGYTF
TRBJ2-7 | TRBV28 | NA | NA | TGTGCCAGCAGTTTATTCCCCCCCAGCCGCTACGAGCAGTACTTC | CASSLFPPSRYEQYF
TRBJ1-3 | TRBV18 | NA | NA | TGTGCCAGCTCACCACGACTGTACTTAAGCTCTGGAAACACCATATATTTT | CASSPRLYLSSGNTIYF
TRBJ2-2 | TRBV11-1 | NA | NA | TGTGCCAGCAGCTTAGTAAACGGGCAGGACCGAAACACCGGGGAGCTGTTTTTT | CASSLVNGQDRNTGELFF
TRBJ2-2 | TRBV7-9 | NA | few | TGTGCCAGCAGCTCATCCCCGACCGGGGAGCTGTTTTTT | CASSSSPTGELFF
TRBJ2-2 | TRBV12-3/TRBV12-4 | NA | NA | TGTGCCAGCAGTTTTTTGATCGACCCAGGGGACATTCTCGGGACCGGGGAGCTGTTTTTT | CASSFLIDPGDILGTGELFF
TRBJ2-7 | TRBV4-3 | TRBD2 | NA | TGCGCCAGCAGCCAAGATCCACCCTGGCGGCTAGCGGGAGGAAAAGAGCAGTACTTC | CASSQDPPWRLAGGKEQYF
TRBJ1-4 | TRBV10-3 | TRBD1 | NA | TGTGCCATCAGTGATCGAGGAAAGACAGGGGAGGAAAAACTGTTTTTT | CAISDRGKTGEEKLFF
TRBJ2-1 | TRBV6-1 | NA | few | TGTGCCAGCAGTGAAATGGCAGATAGTTACAATGAGCAGTTCTTC | CASSEMADSYNEQFF
TRBJ1-5 | TRBV30 | NA | NA | TGTGCCTGGAGTCTCTATATTAGCAATCAGCCCCAGCATTTT | CAWSLYISNQPQHF
TRBJ2-7 | TRBV20-1 | TRBD2 | NA | TGCAGTGCTAGAGTGATCCCGACTAGCGGGGGACTCACCTACGAGCAGTACTTC | CSARVIPTSGGLTYEQYF
TRBJ2-5 | TRBV12-3/TRBV12-4 | NA | few | TGTGCCAGCAGCCTCTTTAGGGAGACCCAGTACTTC | CASSLFRETQYF
TRBJ2-1 | TRBV19 | NA | NA | TGTGCCAGTTACGGCGGTCCCTACAATGAGCAGTTCTTC | CASYGGPYNEQFF
TRBJ2-2 | TRBV11-2 | NA | NA | TGTGCCAGCAGCTTAGATTTCAGTCCCGGGGAGCTGTTTTTT | CASSLDFSPGELFF